Presented here are 22 T cell receptor beta chains from one specimen sequenced in a study of response to subunit inactivated influenza vaccine (dated by TCRdb to the late 2010s). The library was built by means of RT-PCR. For sequencing, an Illumina HiSeq 2500 was employed. TCRdb reprocessing: public reads trimmed at Q25 with fastp, clones called with MiXCR, in-frame beta chains kept. Rows merge per CDR3 protein into single entries with the most common DNA and genes. The sample table records some 550,000 distinct CDR3 sequences; roughly 23% of these occur just once. The ten biggest clones cover 2.5% to 3% of the sample. The same specimen was also included in a second study, on T cells expressing NK-cell markers. As noted in the second study: TCR beta cDNA libraries were prepared using 5'RACE template switching, which introduced a universal primer site and unique molecular identifiers.

The sequenced sample was CD4+ T cells sorted from PBMCs, obtained 11 to 12 days after vaccination. These receptors all stem from a man aged 45 to 65 who received an inactivated influenza vaccine. Donor details come from another sample of the same person, matched by shared clones.

The V gene is TRBV12-3 or TRBV12-4, the J gene TRBJ2-7, with unresolved D. The V end was cut by 7 bases, the J end by 5 bases, with 18 bases between. This CDR3 has 14 residues. The CDR3 reads CASTSPGTRDEQYF. The CDR3 DNA sequence: TGTGCCAGCACCTCCCCCGGAACTCGGGACGAGCAGTACTTC.

This clonotype has a handful of counts. The chain links TRBV30 to TRBJ2-2; D is perhaps TRBD2 (5 bases). CDR1 and CDR2 from the germline V gene are GTSNPN and SVGIG (reference sequence). The CDR3 contains 13 residues. Trimming shortened V by 4 bases and J by 6 bases, and 12 bases separated the two germline ends. CDR3 sequence: CAWNRGVPGELFF. Written as DNA, the CDR3 is TGTGCCTGGAATCGGGGAGTCCCCGGGGAGCTGTTTTTT.

This clonotype was counted between two and nine times. The DNA of the CDR3 is TGCGCCAGCAGCTTCCCCCAGCGGGGGGTTGGTGAGCAGTTCTTC. It codes for CASSFPQRGVGEQFF. The rearrangement uses TRBV5-1 and TRBJ2-1, with 9 bases fitting TRBD2. After removal of 2 bases from V and 9 bases from J, the junction contained 9 bases not matched to a gene. CDR1 and CDR2 (germline): SGHRS, YFSETQ. The CDR3 is 15 residues long.

This clonotype was counted between two and nine times. The V gene is TRBV12-3 or TRBV12-4, the J gene TRBJ2-1, with no clear D. V lost 5 bases, J lost 9 bases, and 14 bases lay in between. The CDR3 is 13 residues long. CDR3 nucleotides: TGTGCCAGCAGTCTCTCAGGAGTCGCTGAGCAGTTCTTC. Residues: CASSLSGVAEQFF.

The chain employs TRBV5-8 and TRBJ1-4; D call uncertain. V lost 7 bases, J lost 4 bases, and 11 bases lay in between. Germline V gene data show CDR1 as SGHTS and CDR2 as YDEGEE. The CDR3 spans 13 residues. The CDR3 reads CASPPWNNEKLFF. The CDR3 bases are TGTGCCAGCCCCCCATGGAATAATGAAAAACTGTTTTTT.

V is TRBV20-1 and J is TRBJ2-7, with 7 bases that match TRBD2. Germline loops: CDR1 DFQATT, CDR2 SNEGSKA (reference sequence). The CDR3 loop spans 15 amino acids. J lost 3 bases, V lost 0 bases, and 8 bases had no gene match. CDR3 bases: TGCAGTGCTAGAGATCTCGGAGGGGACTACTACGAGCAGTACTTC. Protein product: CSARDLGGDYYEQYF.

V and J are TRBV9 and TRBJ2-1; 11 nucleotides line up with TRBD2. Germline CDR1 and CDR2: SGDLS and YYNGEE. V was pared by 0 bases and J by 4 bases, with 0 bases of the junction left unmatched. The CDR3 extends over 15 amino acids. In nucleotides, the CDR3 is TGTGCCAGCAGCGTAGTAGCGGGGGGGTACAATGAGCAGTTCTTC. Translating it yields CASSVVAGGYNEQFF. The variable domain in full, with the rest retrieved from reference TRBV9 and TRBJ2-1, is DSGVTQTPKHLITATGQRVTLRCSPRSGDLSVYWYQQSLDQGLQFLIQYYNGEERAKGNILERFSAQQFPDLHSELNLSSLELGDSALYFCASSVVAGGYNEQFFGPGTRLTVL.

A few counts support this clonotype. The rearrangement uses TRBV6-2 or TRBV6-3 and TRBJ1-2; TRBD1 might be the D (5 bases). V lost 7 bases and J lost 4, with 16 bases in between. CDR1 is MNHEY, CDR2 SVGEGT, per germline. The CDR3 has 14 amino acids. CDR3 bases: TGTGCCAGCACCATGACAGAGATATTCTATGGCTACACCTTC. It is translated as CASTMTEIFYGYTF.

V is TRBV29-1 and J is TRBJ1-2; no clear D gene. Germline V gives CDR1 SQVTM, CDR2 ANQGSEA. Between the trimmed V and J ends, which lost 6 bases and 7 bases, there was a span of 18 bases. The CDR3 sequence is 13 residues long. The CDR3 DNA follows: TGCAGCGTCTCCGTCGGGCGAGGGCTTGGCTACACCTTC. Translating it yields CSVSVGRGLGYTF. Looking up the rest from reference TRBV29-1 and TRBJ1-2 gives the full variable domain: SAVISQKPSRDICQRGTSLTIQCQVDSQVTMMFWYRQQPGQSLTLIATANQGSEATYESGFVIDKFPISRPNLTFSTLTVSNMSPEDSSIYLCSVSVGRGLGYTFGSGTRLTVV.

This clonotype was recorded at least ten times. The CDR3 nucleotides read TGTGCCAGTAAAGGGGGGGACAGGGGGCAGCAGCCCCAGCATTTT. It codes for CASKGGDRGQQPQHF. The chain employs TRBV19 and TRBJ1-5; 12 positions match TRBD1. The CDR3 loop spans 15 amino acids. V lost 7 bases and J lost 7; bases outside the gene matches: 8. Per the germline V gene, CDR1 is LNHDA and CDR2 is SQIVND (reference sequence).

In this sample, this clonotype turned up many times. V is TRBV6-1 and J is TRBJ1-1, with no clear D. The CDR3 extends over 13 amino acids. Germline CDR1 MNHNS, CDR2 SASEGT. Trimming took off 3 bases at V and 0 bases at J, with 5 bases between the two ends. CDR3 coding DNA: TGTGCCAGCAGTGAGAGCATGAACACTGAAGCTTTCTTT. This sequence encodes CASSESMNTEAFF.

The chain uses TRBV2 and TRBJ2-1, with 16 bases that match TRBD2. V was clipped by 5 bases and J by 7 bases; unmatched bases: 8. The CDR3 has 17 amino acids. From germline, CDR1 is SNHLY and CDR2 FYNNEI. CDR3 nucleotide sequence: TGTGCCAGCAGTACGGGACTAGCGGGAGGGGTGGGGAATGAGCAGTTCTTC. It codes for CASSTGLAGGVGNEQFF.

A few counts support this clonotype. The CDR3 loop reads CASSRRDASDTQYF. The CDR3 coding sequence is TGTGCCAGTAGTCGGCGGGATGCATCGGATACGCAGTATTTT. This sequence joins TRBV19 and TRBJ2-3; TRBD2 might be the D (6 bases). CDR1 and CDR2 (germline): LNHDA, SQIVND (reference sequence). Trimming pared 5 bases from V and 6 bases from J, leaving 15 bases between. This CDR3 is 14 amino acids long.

The chain couples TRBV5-1 to TRBJ2-2; D perhaps matches TRBD1 (6 bases). CDR1 is SGHRS, CDR2 YFSETQ, per germline. The CDR3 has 14 amino acids. The V gene lost 3 bases and the J gene lost 5 bases, with 11 bases spanning the gap. The CDR3 protein is CASSWAQGTGELFF. The CDR3 DNA follows: TGCGCCAGCAGCTGGGCACAGGGTACCGGGGAGCTGTTTTTT.

This clonotype showed up just a few times. The chain couples TRBV28 to TRBJ2-1; 10 bases agree with TRBD1. The CDR3 is 15 residues long. CDR1 is MDHEN and CDR2 is SYDVKM in the germline V gene. Trimming cost V 8 bases and J 7 bases; bases outside gene matches: 11. CDR3 sequence (DNA): TGTGCCAGCCAGGCCGGGACAGGGGCCGAGAATGAGCAGTTCTTC. Translated, it gives CASQAGTGAENEQFF.

This clonotype was counted only a few times. The CDR3 DNA reads TGTGCCATCAGTGAGTCCCCGTCCCCGGGGCGGACTGAAGCTTTCTTT. Its translation is CAISESPSPGRTEAFF. The chain links TRBV10-3 to TRBJ1-1; D might be TRBD1 (5 bases). Germline V gives CDR1 ENHRY, CDR2 SYGVKD. Trimming left V 0 bases short and J 5 bases short, with 16 bases between. This CDR3 is 16 amino acids long.

The chain carries TRBV20-1 and TRBJ2-2; D not certain. The ends were cut back, 3 bases at V and 6 bases at J, with 20 bases in the middle. The length of the CDR3 is 16 residues. CDR1 DFQATT and CDR2 SNEGSKA come from the germline V gene (reference sequence). The CDR3 DNA follows: TGCAGTGCTAGTCGCCAGATGACCAGGAATTCCGGGGAGCTGTTTTTT. It translates to CSASRQMTRNSGELFF.

This clonotype was detected only a few times. The V and J genes are TRBV19 and TRBJ1-5; D gene uncertain. CDR3 length equals 16 residues. V lost 2 bases, J lost 1 base, and 12 bases lay in between. Germline V CDR1 and CDR2: LNHDA, SQIVND (reference sequence). CDR3 DNA: TGTGCCAGTAGTATACGGGCCACATTGAGCAATCAGCCCCAGCATTTT. Translated: CASSIRATLSNQPQHF.

This clonotype was found a few times. The chain has TRBV14 and TRBJ2-7, with D perhaps matching TRBD1 (6 bases). This CDR3 is 13 amino acids long. Germline V gives CDR1 SGHDN, CDR2 FVKESK. V shed 1 base and J shed 7 bases, with 11 bases lying between them. CDR3 protein: CASSQGRGGEQYF. The CDR3 DNA sequence: TGTGCCAGCAGCCAAGGCAGGGGTGGTGAGCAGTACTTC.

The genes are TRBV11-3 and TRBJ2-7; 7 positions agree with TRBD2. The CDR3 loop spans 14 amino acids. The J segment lost 3 bases and the V segment lost 6 bases, leaving 8 bases of the junction unmatched. Germline CDR1 and CDR2: SGHNT and YENEEA. CDR3 in amino acids: CASRIREVFYEQYF. CDR3 nucleotide sequence: TGTGCCAGCAGGATCCGGGAGGTCTTCTACGAGCAGTACTTC.

This clonotype was counted a few times. The chain couples TRBV5-1 to TRBJ2-1, with 11 bases fitting TRBD2. Germline V lookup: CDR1 SGHRS, CDR2 YFSETQ. The CDR3 runs to 17 residues. V lost 3 bases and J lost 6; bases outside the gene matches: 11. DNA for the CDR3: TGCGCCAGCAGCTCGCCCTCGTTAGCGGGAGGGTCCAATGAGCAGTTCTTC. Amino acid sequence: CASSSPSLAGGSNEQFF. The full variable domain, its missing parts supplied by reference TRBV5-1 and TRBJ2-1, is KAGVTQTPRYLIKTRGQQVTLSCSPISGHRSVSWYQQTPGQGLQFLFEYFSETQRNKGNFPGRFSGRQFSNSRSEMNVSTLELGDSALYLCASSSPSLAGGSNEQFFGPGTRLTVL.

The sample holds a few counts of this clonotype. CDR3 amino acids: CSAHTSGRHNEQFF. CDR3 in DNA: TGCAGTGCTCACACTAGCGGGAGGCACAATGAGCAGTTCTTC. This chain joins TRBV20-1 and TRBJ2-1; 12 nucleotides agree with TRBD2. The CDR3 extends over 14 amino acids. The germline V gene has CDR1 DFQATT and CDR2 SNEGSKA (reference sequence). After removal of 5 bases from V and 5 bases from J, the junction contained 4 bases not matched to a gene.